This T cell receptor beta chain originates from a study of early T cells in non-severe SARS-CoV-2 infection. MiXCR was run by TCRdb on the 5' RACE reads, yielding one entry per CDR3 protein. The table shows roughly 69,000 distinct CDR3 sequences, with roughly 9% occurring only once. Material: whole blood, obtained at baseline. This clonotype originated in an adult who was a healthcare worker with PCR-confirmed SARS-CoV-2 infection or an uninfected control (not recorded which).

The CDR3 spells CASRDTGTGELFF. CDR3 sequence (DNA): TGTGCCAGCAGAGATACAGGGACCGGGGAGCTGTTTTTT. This rearrangement joins TRBV6-2 or TRBV6-3 to TRBJ2-2; D may be TRBD1 (6 bases). The CDR3 has 13 amino acids. Between the trimmed V and J ends, which lost 6 bases and 5 bases, there was a span of 10 bases. Germline V gives CDR1 MNHEY, CDR2 SVGEGT.